This T cell receptor (beta chain) was sequenced during a study of tumor and adjacent non-tumor tissue in lung cancer. General study findings and limits: Tumor tissue had significantly higher TCR diversity than normal lung. In normal lung, the top 100 clones were significantly more dominant than in tumor.

No cell sorting was done before RNA was extracted from the tissue. Distant lung tissue was collected more than 3 cm away from the tumor edge. The library came from three nested PCR rounds adapted from ARM-PCR protocols. TCRdb independently ran MiXCR on the multiplex PCR reads; one entry per CDR3 protein. Among about 60,000 distinct CDR3 sequences listed, about 56% were seen once. Remarks on this clonotype: Its target is not known. A much larger clone lies a single base off, so this may be a read error.

The CDR3 is 14 amino acids. In germline, CDR1 is ENHRY, CDR2 SYGVKD. Trimming took 6 bases from V and 4 from J; bases not matched to a gene: 7. V usage is TRBV10-3 and J usage is TRBJ2-7; 9 nucleotides agree with TRBD1. Input material: distant non-tumor lung tissue. The TCR sequence derives from a man in his 70s with non-small cell lung cancer. The CDR3 is CAIRDPGTGYEQYF. The DNA of the CDR3 is TGTGCCATCAGAGACCCCGGGACAGGGTACGAGCAGTACTTC.